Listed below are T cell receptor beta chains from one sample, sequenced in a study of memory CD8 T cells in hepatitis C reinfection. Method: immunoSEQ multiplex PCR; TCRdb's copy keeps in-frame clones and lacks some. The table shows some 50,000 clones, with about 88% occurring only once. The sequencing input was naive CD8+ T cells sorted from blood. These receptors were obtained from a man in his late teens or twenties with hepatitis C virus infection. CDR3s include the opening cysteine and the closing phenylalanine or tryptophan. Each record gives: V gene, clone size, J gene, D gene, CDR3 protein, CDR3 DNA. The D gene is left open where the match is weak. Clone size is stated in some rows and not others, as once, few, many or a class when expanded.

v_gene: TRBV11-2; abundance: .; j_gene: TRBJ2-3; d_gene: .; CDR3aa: CASSSGLLATDTQYF; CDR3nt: TGTGCCAGCAGCTCGGGACTCCTAGCCACAGATACGCAGTATTTT
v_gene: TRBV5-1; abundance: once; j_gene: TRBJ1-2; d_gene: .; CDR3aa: CASSLRSPGNYGYTF; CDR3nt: TGCGCCAGCAGCTTGAGATCCCCAGGGAACTATGGCTACACCTTC
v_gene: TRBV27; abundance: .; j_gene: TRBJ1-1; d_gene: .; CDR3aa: CASSSGLSRRTEAFF; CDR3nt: TGTGCCAGCAGTTCAGGACTTTCTAGGAGGACTGAAGCTTTCTTT
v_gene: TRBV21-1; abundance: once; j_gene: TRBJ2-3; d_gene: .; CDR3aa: CASSNSPDRGSTDTQYF; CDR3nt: TGTGCCAGCAGCAATTCCCCCGACAGGGGGAGCACAGATACGCAGTATTTT
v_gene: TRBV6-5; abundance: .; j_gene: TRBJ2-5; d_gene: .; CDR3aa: CASSPNGGTETQYF; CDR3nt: TGTGCCAGCAGCCCCAACGGAGGGACAGAGACCCAGTACTTC
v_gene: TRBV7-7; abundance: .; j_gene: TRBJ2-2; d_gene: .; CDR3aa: CASSLWGPANTGELFF; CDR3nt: TGTGCCAGCAGCCTATGGGGGCCCGCGAACACCGGGGAGCTGTTTTTT
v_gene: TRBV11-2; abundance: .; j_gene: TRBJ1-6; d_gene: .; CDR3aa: CASSTLAGPSSPLHF; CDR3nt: TGTGCCAGCAGTACCTTAGCGGGCCCCAGCTCACCCCTCCACTTT
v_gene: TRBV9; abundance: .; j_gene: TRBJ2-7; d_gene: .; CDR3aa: CASSADSNEQYF; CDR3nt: TGTGCCAGCAGCGCCGACAGTAACGAGCAGTACTTC
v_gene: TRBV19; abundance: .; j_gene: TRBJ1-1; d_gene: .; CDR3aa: CASSPGGTAFF; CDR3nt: TGTGCCAGTAGTCCCGGGGGGACAGCTTTCTTT
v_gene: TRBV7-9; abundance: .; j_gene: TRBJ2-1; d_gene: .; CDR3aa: CASSPDSGYYNEQFF; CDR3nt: TGTGCCAGCAGTCCCGACTCAGGGTACTACAATGAGCAGTTCTTC
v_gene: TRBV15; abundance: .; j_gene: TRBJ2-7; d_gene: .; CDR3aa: CATSLRGGSSYEQYF; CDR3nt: TGTGCCACCAGCCTCCGAGGCGGGTCCTCCTACGAGCAGTACTTC
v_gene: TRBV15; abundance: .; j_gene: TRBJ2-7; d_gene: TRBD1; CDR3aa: CATSSDRGYEQYF; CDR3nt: TGTGCCACCAGCAGCGACAGGGGCTACGAGCAGTACTTC
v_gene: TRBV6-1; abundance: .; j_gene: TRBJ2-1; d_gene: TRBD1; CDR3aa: CASGDRGAPWDEQFF; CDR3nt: TGTGCCAGTGGGGACAGAGGAGCCCCGTGGGATGAGCAGTTCTTC
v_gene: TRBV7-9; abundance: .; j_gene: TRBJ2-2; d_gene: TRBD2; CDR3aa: CAILTSGRVITGELFF; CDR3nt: TGTGCCATCCTGACTAGCGGGAGGGTAATCACCGGGGAGCTGTTTTTT
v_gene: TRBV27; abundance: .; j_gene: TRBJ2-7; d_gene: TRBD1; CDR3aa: CASSSGTGGYEQYF; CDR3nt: TGTGCCAGCAGCTCCGGGACAGGGGGATACGAGCAGTACTTC
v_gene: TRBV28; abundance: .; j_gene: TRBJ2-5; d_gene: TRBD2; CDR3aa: CASSFIASGNEDETQYF; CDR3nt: TGTGCCAGCAGTTTTATAGCTAGCGGGAACGAGGATGAGACCCAGTACTTC
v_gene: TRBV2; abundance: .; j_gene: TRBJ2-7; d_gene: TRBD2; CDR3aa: CASKAGLSLTTYEQYF; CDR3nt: TGTGCCAGCAAAGCGGGACTTAGTTTAACCACCTACGAGCAGTACTTC
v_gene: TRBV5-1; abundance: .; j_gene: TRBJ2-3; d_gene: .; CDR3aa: CASRLTSTDTQYF; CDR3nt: TGCGCCAGCAGGTTGACTAGCACAGATACGCAGTATTTT
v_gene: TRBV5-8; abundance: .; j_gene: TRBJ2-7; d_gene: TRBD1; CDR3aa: CASSLEATGSSYEQYF; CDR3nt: TGTGCCAGCAGCTTGGAAGCGACAGGGAGCTCCTACGAGCAGTACTTC
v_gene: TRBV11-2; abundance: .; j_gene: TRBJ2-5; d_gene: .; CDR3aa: CASSFEDSYQETQYF; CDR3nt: TGTGCCAGCAGCTTTGAGGACTCGTACCAAGAGACCCAGTACTTC
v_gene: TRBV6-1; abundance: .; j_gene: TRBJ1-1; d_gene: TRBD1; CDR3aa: CASSHRGTEAFF; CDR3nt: TGTGCCAGCAGCCACAGGGGGACCGAAGCTTTCTTT
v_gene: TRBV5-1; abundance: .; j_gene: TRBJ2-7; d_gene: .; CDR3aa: CASSLGSGGIDEQYF; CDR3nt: TGCGCCAGCAGCTTGGGGTCAGGGGGGATCGACGAGCAGTACTTC
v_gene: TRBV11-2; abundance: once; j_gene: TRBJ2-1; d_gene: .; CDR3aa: CASSWILDRLARGNNEQFF; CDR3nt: TGTGCCAGCAGCTGGATACTTGACCGGCTAGCTCGGGGAAATAATGAGCAGTTCTTC
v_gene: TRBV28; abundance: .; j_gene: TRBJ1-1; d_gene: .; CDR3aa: CASTSGLVYTEAFF; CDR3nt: TGTGCCAGCACTTCAGGGCTCGTTTACACTGAAGCTTTCTTT
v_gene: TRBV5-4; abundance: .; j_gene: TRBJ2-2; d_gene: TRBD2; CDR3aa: CASSPGLAGGPSNTGELFF; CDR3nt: TGTGCCAGCAGCCCGGGACTAGCGGGGGGGCCTTCGAACACCGGGGAGCTGTTTTTT
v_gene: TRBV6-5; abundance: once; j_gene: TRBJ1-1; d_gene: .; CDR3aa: CATRDTPDAFF; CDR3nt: TGTGCCACACGGGACACTCCGGATGCTTTCTTT
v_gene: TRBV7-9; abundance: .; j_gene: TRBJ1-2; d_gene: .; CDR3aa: CASSLYGVYGYTF; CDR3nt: TGTGCCAGCAGCTTGTACGGGGTGTATGGCTACACCTTC
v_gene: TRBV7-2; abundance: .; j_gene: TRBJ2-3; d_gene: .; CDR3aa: CASKPTQYF; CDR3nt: TGTGCCAGCAAGCCTACGCAGTATTTT
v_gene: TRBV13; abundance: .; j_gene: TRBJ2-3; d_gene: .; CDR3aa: CASSFEEEADTQYF; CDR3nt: TGTGCCAGCAGCTTCGAGGAGGAGGCAGATACGCAGTATTTT
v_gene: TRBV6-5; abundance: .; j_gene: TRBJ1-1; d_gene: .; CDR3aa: CASSYSAGVNTEAFF; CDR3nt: TGTGCCAGCAGTTACTCTGCAGGGGTAAATACTGAAGCTTTCTTT
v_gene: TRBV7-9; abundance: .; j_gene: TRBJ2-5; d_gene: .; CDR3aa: CASSLVGAGQETQYF; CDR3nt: TGTGCCAGCAGCTTAGTTGGGGCAGGACAAGAGACCCAGTACTTC
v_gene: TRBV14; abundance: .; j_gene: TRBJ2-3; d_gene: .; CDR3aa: CASSLAVSGTDTQYF; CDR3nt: TGTGCCAGCAGCCTCGCGGTCTCCGGCACAGATACGCAGTATTTT
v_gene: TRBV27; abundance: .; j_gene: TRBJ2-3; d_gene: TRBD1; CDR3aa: CASSHMTGPADTQYF; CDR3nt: TGTGCCAGCAGTCATATGACAGGGCCGGCAGATACGCAGTATTTT
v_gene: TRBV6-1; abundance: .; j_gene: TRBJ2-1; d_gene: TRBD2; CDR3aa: CASSEELAGGREQFF; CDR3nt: TGTGCCAGCAGTGAAGAACTAGCGGGAGGGCGTGAGCAGTTCTTC
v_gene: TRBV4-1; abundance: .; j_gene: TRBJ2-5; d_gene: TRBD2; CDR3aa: CASSQEEAGGGGQETQYF; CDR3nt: TGCGCCAGCAGCCAAGAAGAAGCGGGGGGGGGTGGCCAAGAGACCCAGTACTTC
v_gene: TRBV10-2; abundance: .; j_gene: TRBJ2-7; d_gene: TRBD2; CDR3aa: CASSESQGLAGEEQYF; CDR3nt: TGCGCCAGCAGTGAGTCGCAGGGACTAGCGGGGGAGGAGCAGTACTTC
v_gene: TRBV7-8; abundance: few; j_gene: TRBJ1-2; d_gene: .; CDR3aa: CASSFVNRGYTF; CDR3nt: TGTGCCAGCAGCTTCGTTAACAGGGGCTACACCTTC
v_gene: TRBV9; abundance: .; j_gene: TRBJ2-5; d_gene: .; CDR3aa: CASSVGETASDQYF; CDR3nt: TGTGCCAGCAGCGTAGGTGAGACAGCTTCGGACCAGTACTTC
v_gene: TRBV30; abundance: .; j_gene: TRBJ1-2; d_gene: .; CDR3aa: CAWSSSGNYGYTF; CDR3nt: TGTGCCTGGAGCTCCAGCGGAAACTATGGCTACACCTTC
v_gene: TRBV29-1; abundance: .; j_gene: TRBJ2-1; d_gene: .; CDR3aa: CSVDHRVYSYNEQFF; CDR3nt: TGCAGCGTTGATCACAGGGTGTACTCCTACAATGAGCAGTTCTTC
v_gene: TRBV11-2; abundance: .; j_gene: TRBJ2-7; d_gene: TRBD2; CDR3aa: CASSLVLAGGAYEQYF; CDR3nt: TGTGCCAGCAGCTTAGTGTTAGCGGGAGGGGCCTACGAGCAGTACTTC
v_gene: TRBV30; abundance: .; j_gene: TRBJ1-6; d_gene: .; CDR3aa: CAWSVDRSGYSPLHF; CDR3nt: TGTGCCTGGAGCGTCGACAGGTCCGGATATTCACCCCTCCACTTT
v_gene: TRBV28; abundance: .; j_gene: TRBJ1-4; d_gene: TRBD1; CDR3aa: CASSATGGINEKLFF; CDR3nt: TGTGCCAGCAGTGCGACAGGGGGCATCAATGAAAAACTGTTTTTT
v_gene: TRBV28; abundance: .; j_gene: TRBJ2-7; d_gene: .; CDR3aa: CASFGTPFYEQYF; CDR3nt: TGTGCCAGCTTCGGGACACCCTTTTACGAGCAGTACTTC
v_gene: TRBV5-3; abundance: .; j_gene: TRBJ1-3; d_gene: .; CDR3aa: CARSLQASPSLNTIYF; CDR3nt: TGTGCCAGAAGCTTGCAGGCCTCTCCTTCGCTTAACACCATATATTTT
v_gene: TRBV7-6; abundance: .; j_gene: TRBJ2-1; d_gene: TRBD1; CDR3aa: CASSNTGGEGNEQFF; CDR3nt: TGTGCCAGCAGCAACACAGGGGGCGAAGGCAATGAGCAGTTCTTC
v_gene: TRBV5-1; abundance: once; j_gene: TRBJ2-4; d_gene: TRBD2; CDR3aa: CASSLLPAGELANIQYF; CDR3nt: TGCGCCAGCAGCTTGCTCCCAGCGGGAGAGTTGGCGAACATTCAGTACTTC
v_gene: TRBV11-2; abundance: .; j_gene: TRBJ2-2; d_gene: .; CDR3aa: CASSLGQGFTGELFF; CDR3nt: TGTGCCAGCAGCTTAGGTCAGGGATTCACCGGGGAGCTGTTTTTT
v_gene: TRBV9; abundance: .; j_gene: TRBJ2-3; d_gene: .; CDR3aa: CASSTPVLRQTPGDTQYF; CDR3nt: TGTGCCAGCAGCACCCCCGTCCTTCGGCAAACCCCGGGAGATACGCAGTATTTT
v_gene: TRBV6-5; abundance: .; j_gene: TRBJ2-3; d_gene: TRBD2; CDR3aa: CASSLLAGGVADTQYF; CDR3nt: TGTGCCAGCAGTTTGTTAGCGGGGGGGGTCGCAGATACGCAGTATTTT
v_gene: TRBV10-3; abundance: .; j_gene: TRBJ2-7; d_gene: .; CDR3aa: CAISDDPGAYEQYF; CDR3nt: TGTGCCATCAGTGATGACCCCGGGGCCTACGAGCAGTACTTC